Below, one T cell receptor (beta chain) is given with its context. Its antigen remains unknown. The record originates from a study of T cells in narcolepsy. Study overall: Enrolled donors included narcolepsy type 1 or type 2 patients and healthy controls.

Study results and caveats: Some memory CD4+ repertoires had no autoreactive clone sequences. Same-patient CSF and blood CD4+ T cell clonotypes included HCRT-specific and TRIB2-specific autoreactive ones.

From germline, CDR1 is LNHDA and CDR2 SQIVND (reference sequence). V was clipped by 3 bases and J by 4 bases; unmatched bases: 2. The CDR3 is 14 residues long. Sequenced by immunoSEQ multiplex PCR; TCRdb stores in-frame clones only, minus some. The table shows 25,000 to 35,000 clones, with about nine tenths occurring only once. The gene calls are TRBV19 and TRBJ2-3, with 9 nucleotides matching TRBD1. Sequenced sample: CD45RA- memory CD4+ T cells from PBMCs. This clonotype was sampled from a human donor with narcolepsy. This CDR3 reads CASSIGQGSDTQYF. CDR3 in DNA: TGTGCCAGTAGTATTGGACAGGGGTCAGATACGCAGTATTTT.